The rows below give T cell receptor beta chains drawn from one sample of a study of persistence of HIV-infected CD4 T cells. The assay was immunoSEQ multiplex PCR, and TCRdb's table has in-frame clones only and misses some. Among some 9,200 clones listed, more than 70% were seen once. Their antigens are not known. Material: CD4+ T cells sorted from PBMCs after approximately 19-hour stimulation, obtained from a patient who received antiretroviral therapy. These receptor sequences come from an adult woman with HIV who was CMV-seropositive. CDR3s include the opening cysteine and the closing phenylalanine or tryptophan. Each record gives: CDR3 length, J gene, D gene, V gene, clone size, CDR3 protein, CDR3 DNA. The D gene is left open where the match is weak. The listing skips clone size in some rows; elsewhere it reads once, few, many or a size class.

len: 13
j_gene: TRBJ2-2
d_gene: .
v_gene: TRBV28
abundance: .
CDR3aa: CASGTPVTGELFF
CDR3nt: TGTGCCAGCGGGACACCCGTCACCGGGGAGCTGTTTTTT

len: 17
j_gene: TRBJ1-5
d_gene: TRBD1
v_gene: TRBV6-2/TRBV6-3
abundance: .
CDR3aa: CASSYEGWTGRAQPQHF
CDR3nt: TGTGCCAGCAGTTACGAGGGCTGGACAGGCCGTGCTCAGCCCCAGCATTTT

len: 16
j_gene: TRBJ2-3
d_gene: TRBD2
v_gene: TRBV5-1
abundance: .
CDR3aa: CASSLVASGGLDTQYF
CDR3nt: TGCGCCAGCAGCTTGGTTGCTAGCGGGGGCCTGGATACGCAGTATTTT

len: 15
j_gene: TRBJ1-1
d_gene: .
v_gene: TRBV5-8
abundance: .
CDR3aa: CASSLNVDPDTEAFF
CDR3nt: TGTGCCAGCAGCTTGAATGTCGATCCGGACACTGAAGCTTTCTTT

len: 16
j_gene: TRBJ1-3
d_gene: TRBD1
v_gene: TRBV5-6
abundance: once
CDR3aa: CASRGSWDRAGNTIYF
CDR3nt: TGTGCCAGCAGGGGTTCCTGGGACAGGGCTGGAAACACCATATATTTT

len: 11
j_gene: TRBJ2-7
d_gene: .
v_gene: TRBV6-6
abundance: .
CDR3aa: CASSRQYEQYF
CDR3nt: TGTGCCAGCAGCCGCCAGTACGAGCAGTACTTC

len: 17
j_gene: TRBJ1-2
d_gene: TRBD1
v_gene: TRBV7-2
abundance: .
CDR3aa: CASSSSRGPGQGRGYTF
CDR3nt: TGTGCCAGCAGCTCTTCAAGAGGACCGGGACAGGGGCGCGGCTACACCTTC

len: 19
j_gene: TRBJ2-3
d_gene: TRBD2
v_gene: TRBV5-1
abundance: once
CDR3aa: CASSGGGLAGGWWTDTQYF
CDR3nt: TGCGCCAGCAGCGGCGGGGGACTAGCGGGAGGATGGTGGACAGATACGCAGTATTTT

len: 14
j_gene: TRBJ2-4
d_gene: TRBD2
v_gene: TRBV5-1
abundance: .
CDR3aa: CASSRTSLENIQYF
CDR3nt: TGCGCCAGCAGCCGGACTAGCCTAGAAAACATTCAGTACTTC

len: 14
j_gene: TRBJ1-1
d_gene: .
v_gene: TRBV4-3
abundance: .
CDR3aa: CASSQAEGGTEAFF
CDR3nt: TGCGCCAGCAGCCAAGCCGAGGGAGGGACTGAAGCTTTCTTT

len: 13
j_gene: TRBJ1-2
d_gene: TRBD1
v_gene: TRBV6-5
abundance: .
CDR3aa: CASTLEGARGYTF
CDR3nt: TGTGCCAGCACCCTCGAGGGGGCAAGGGGCTACACCTTC

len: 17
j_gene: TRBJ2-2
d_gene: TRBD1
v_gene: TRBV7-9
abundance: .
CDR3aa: CASSHPSGTANTGELFF
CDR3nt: TGTGCCAGCAGCCACCCCTCCGGGACAGCGAACACCGGGGAGCTGTTTTTT

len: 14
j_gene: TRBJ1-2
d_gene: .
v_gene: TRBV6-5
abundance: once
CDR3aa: CASSPERTGYGYTF
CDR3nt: TGTGCCAGCAGTCCCGAACGGACGGGGTATGGCTACACCTTC

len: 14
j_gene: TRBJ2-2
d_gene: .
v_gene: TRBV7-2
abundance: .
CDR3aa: CASSLRRTTGELFF
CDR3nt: TGTGCCAGCAGCTTGCGGAGAACAACGGGGGAGCTGTTTTTT

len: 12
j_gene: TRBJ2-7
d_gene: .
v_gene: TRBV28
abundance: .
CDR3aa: CASRTGEYEQYF
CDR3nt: TGTGCCAGCAGGACAGGAGAATACGAGCAGTACTTC

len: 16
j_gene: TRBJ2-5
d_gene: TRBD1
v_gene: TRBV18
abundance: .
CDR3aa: CASSLGTGATKETQYF
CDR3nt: TGTGCCAGCTCACTAGGGACAGGCGCCACTAAGGAGACCCAGTACTTC

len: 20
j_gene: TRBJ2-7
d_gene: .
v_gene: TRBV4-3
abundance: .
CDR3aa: CASSQARGWGEGRRQNEQYF
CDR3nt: TGCGCCAGCAGCCAGGCTAGGGGTTGGGGCGAGGGACGACGGCAGAACGAGCAGTACTTC

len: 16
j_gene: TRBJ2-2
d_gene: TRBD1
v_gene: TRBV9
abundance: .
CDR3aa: CASSVRTGVLGGELFF
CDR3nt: TGTGCCAGCAGCGTAAGGACAGGGGTGCTTGGCGGGGAGCTGTTTTTT

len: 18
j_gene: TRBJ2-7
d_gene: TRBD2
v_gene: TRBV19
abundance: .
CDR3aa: CASSLRGLAGVDSYEQYF
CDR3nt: TGTGCCAGTAGTCTTCGCGGACTAGCGGGAGTCGACTCCTACGAGCAGTACTTC

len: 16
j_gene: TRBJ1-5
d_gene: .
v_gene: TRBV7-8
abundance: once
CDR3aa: CASSLAPGYSNQPQHF
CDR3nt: TGTGCCAGCAGCCTCGCCCCCGGATATAGCAATCAGCCCCAGCATTTT

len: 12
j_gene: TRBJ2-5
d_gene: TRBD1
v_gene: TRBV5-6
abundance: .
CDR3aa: CATKGQGKTQYF
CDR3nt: TGTGCCACCAAAGGACAGGGGAAGACCCAGTACTTC

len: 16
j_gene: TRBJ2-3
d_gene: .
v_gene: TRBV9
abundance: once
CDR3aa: CASSPARTQIRNTQYF
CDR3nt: TGTGCCAGCAGCCCCGCAAGGACACAGATACGGAATACGCAGTATTTT

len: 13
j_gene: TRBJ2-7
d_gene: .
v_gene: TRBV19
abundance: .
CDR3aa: CASSRNLSGEQYF
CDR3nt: TGTGCCAGTAGTAGAAACTTATCGGGGGAGCAGTACTTC

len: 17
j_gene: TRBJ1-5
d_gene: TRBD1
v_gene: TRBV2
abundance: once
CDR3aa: CASRRGTGGHSNRPQHF
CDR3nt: TGTGCCAGCAGGAGGGGAACAGGGGGCCATAGCAATCGGCCCCAGCATTTT

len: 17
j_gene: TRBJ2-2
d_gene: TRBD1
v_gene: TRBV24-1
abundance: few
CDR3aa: CATSGRDRAFITGELFF
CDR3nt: TGTGCCACCAGTGGACGGGACAGGGCTTTTATCACCGGGGAGCTGTTTTTT

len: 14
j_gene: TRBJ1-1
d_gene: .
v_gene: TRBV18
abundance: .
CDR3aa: CASSPAGMNTEAFF
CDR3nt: TGTGCCAGCTCACCGGCAGGAATGAACACTGAAGCTTTCTTT

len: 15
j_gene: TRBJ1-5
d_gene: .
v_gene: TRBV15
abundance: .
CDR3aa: CATSRDFTGNQPQHF
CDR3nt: TGTGCCACCAGCAGAGATTTCACGGGGAATCAGCCCCAGCATTTT

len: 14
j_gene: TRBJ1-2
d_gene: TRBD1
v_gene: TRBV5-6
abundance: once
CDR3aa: CASSPGTGGYGYTF
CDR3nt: TGTGCCAGCAGTCCTGGGACAGGGGGCTATGGCTACACCTTC

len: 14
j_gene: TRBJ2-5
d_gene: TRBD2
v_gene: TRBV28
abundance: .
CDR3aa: CASSSQRERVTQYF
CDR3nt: TGTGCCAGCAGTTCCCAGCGGGAGAGGGTGACCCAGTACTTC

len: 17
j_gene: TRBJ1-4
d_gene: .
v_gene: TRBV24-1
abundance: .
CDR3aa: CATSDFAGFATNEKLFF
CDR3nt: TGTGCCACCAGTGATTTTGCAGGGTTTGCAACTAATGAAAAACTGTTTTTT

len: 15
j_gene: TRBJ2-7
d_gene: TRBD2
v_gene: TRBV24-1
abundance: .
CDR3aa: CATSDKASGYYEQYF
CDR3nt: TGTGCCACCAGTGATAAGGCTAGCGGATACTACGAGCAGTACTTC

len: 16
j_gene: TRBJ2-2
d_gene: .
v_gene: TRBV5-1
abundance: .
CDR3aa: CASSLDAGLRTGELFF
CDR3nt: TGCGCCAGCAGCTTGGACGCAGGGCTAAGGACCGGGGAGCTGTTTTTT

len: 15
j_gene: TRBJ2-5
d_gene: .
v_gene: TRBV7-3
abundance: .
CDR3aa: CASSQLSGQQETQYF
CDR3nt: TGTGCCAGCAGCCAACTATCCGGCCAACAAGAGACCCAGTACTTC

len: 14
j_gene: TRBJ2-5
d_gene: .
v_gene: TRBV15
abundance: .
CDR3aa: CATSRGLAGKTQYF
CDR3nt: TGTGCCACCAGCAGAGGCCTAGCAGGGAAGACCCAGTACTTC

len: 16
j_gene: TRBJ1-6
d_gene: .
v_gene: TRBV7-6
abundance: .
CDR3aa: CASSLGGSSYNSPLHF
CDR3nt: TGTGCCAGCAGCTTAGGAGGGAGCTCCTATAATTCACCCCTCCACTTT